What follows describes a single T cell receptor beta chain. V was clipped by 0 bases and J by 0 bases, with 9 bases between them. This CDR3 comprises 15 residues. CDR1 and CDR2 (germline): LGHNA, YNFKEQ. The sample originates from a study of cytomegalovirus exposure and HLA in healthy donors. PCR involved 60 Vbeta and 13 Jbeta primers. Measured with immunoSEQ multiplex PCR; TCRdb has only the in-frame clones, and not every one. This listing includes nearly 200,000 clones. The sequencing input was PBMCs. V and J are TRBV4-2 and TRBJ2-7; D gene ambiguous. The clonotype originates from a boy aged 10-17 years in good health and CMV-seronegative. The CDR3 reads CASSQDRSSSYEQYF. As DNA, the CDR3 is TGTGCCAGCAGCCAAGACAGGTCGAGCTCCTACGAGCAGTACTTC.